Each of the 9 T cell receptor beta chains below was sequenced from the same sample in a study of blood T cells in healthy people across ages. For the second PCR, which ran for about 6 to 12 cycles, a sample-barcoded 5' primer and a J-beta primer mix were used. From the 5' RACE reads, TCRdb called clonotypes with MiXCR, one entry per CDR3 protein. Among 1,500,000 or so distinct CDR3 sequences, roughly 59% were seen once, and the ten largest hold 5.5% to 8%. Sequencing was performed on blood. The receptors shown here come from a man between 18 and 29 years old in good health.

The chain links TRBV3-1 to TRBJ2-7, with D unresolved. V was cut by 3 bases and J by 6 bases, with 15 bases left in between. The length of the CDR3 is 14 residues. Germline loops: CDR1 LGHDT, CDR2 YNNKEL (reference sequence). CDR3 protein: CASSHGTTSREQYF. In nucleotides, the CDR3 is TGTGCCAGCAGCCACGGAACTACCTCCCGCGAGCAGTACTTC.

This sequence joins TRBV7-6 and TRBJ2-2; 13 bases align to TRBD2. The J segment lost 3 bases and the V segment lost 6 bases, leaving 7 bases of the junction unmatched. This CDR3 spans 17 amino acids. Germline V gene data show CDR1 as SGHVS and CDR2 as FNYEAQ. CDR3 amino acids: CASSLGLAGDYTGELFF. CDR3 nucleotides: TGTGCCAGCAGTCTCGGACTAGCGGGGGACTACACCGGGGAGCTGTTTTTT. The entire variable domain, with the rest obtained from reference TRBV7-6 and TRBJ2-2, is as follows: GAGVSQSPRYKVTKRGQDVALRCDPISGHVSLYWYRQALGQGPEFLTYFNYEAQQDKSGLPNDRFSAERPEGSISTLTIQRTEQRDSAMYRCASSLGLAGDYTGELFFGEGSRLTVL.

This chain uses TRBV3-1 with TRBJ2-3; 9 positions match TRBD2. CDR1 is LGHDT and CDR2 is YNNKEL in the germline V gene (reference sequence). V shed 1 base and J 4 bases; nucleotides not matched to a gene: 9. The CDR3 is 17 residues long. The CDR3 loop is CASSQGVGGGAADTQYF. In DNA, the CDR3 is TGTGCCAGCAGCCAAGGGGTAGGCGGGGGGGCCGCAGATACGCAGTATTTT.

The CDR3 loop is CSAAGLAVASSTDTQYF. The CDR3 DNA reads TGCAGTGCCGCGGGACTAGCGGTTGCATCTAGCACAGATACGCAGTATTTT. The gene calls are TRBV20-1 and TRBJ2-3, with 11 bases fitting TRBD2. The germline V gene has CDR1 DFQATT and CDR2 SNEGSKA (reference sequence). After removal of 6 bases from V and 0 bases from J, the junction contained 11 bases not matched to a gene. The CDR3 runs to 17 residues.

CDR3 sequence (DNA): TGTGCCATCAATAACGCGGGACTTTCCTACGAGCAGTACTTC. Its protein product is CAINNAGLSYEQYF. This sequence joins TRBV10-3 and TRBJ2-7; TRBD2 is a possible D gene (6 bases). The CDR3 runs to 14 residues. V lost 7 bases to trimming and J lost 1 base, with 14 bases between them. The germline gives CDR1 ENHRY, CDR2 SYGVKD.

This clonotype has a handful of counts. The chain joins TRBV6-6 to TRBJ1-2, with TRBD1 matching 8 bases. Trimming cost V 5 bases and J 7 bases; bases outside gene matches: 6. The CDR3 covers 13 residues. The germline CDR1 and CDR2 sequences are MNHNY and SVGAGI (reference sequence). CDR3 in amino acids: CASSRDRTGGYTF. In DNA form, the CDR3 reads TGTGCCAGCAGTCGGGACAGGACGGGTGGCTACACCTTC.

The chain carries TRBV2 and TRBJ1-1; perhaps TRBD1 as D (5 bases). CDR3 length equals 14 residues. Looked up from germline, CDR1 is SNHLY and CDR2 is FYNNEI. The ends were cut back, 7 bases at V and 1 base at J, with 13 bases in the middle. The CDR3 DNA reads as TGTGCCAGCATGGACGGGACGGCGAACACTGAAGCTTTCTTT. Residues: CASMDGTANTEAFF.

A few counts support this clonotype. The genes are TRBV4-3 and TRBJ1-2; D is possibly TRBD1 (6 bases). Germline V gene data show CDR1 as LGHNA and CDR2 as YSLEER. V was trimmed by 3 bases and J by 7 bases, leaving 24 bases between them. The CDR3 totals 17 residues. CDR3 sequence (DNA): TGCGCCAGCAGCCAGTTCACCGGGACACCAATTACGAGTGGCTACACCTTC. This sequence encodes CASSQFTGTPITSGYTF.

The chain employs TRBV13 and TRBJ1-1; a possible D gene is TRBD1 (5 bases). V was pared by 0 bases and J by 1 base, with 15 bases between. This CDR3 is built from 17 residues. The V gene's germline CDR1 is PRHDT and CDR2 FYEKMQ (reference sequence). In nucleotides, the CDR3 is TGTGCCAGCAGCTTAGGCGAGGGACTGGGGAGGAACACTGAAGCTTTCTTT. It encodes CASSLGEGLGRNTEAFF.